This T cell receptor beta chain was sequenced in a study of OX40 agonist ivuxolimab in advanced cancers. Study-wide context: Recorded diagnoses for dose-escalation patients were hepatocellular carcinoma, melanoma, renal cell or head and neck cancer. Whole-study findings and limits: Blood T cells, both CD4+ and CD8+, expanded clonally by week 6 at 0.1 to 3.0 mg/kg.

Regarding this clone: Its antigen remains unidentified.

Clones were read by immunoSEQ multiplex PCR, and TCRdb kept only the in-frame ones, dropping some. The table has more than 65,000 clones, 90% seen once. The CDR3 spans 13 residues. The trim removed 3 bases at V and 4 bases at J, leaving 0 bases unmatched. Germline assignment: CDR1 SQVTM and CDR2 ANQGSEA. The chain couples TRBV29-1 to TRBJ2-1, with TRBD2 matching 10 bases. The sample consisted of CD4+ or CD8+ T cells sorted from blood, taken in a trial of the OX40 agonist ivuxolimab. The TCR originated in an adult with an advanced solid tumor such as melanoma, head and neck, liver or kidney cancer. This CDR3 is CSVETSGYNEQFF. CDR3 nucleotides: TGCAGCGTTGAGACTAGCGGGTACAATGAGCAGTTCTTC.